This TCR beta chain was recorded in a study of monozygotic twins with inflammatory bowel disease. Study observations and caveats: IBD patients share fewer clonotypes with other people than healthy twins do, especially with disease activity. Repertoire similarity matched across concordant and discordant twins, perhaps owing to limited power.

As for this clonotype: Its target is not known.

Each sample had eight separate cDNA synthesis reactions. TCRdb re-called the 5' RACE reads and gives one entry per CDR3 protein, without DNA. In total, the table holds some 200,000 distinct CDR3 sequences. This CDR3 has 14 residues. The template was total RNA from whole blood, with no T cell sorting. The V gene is TRBV12-3 or TRBV12-4, the J gene TRBJ2-7. The specimen sequenced was blood. The receptor was isolated from a human donor with ulcerative colitis or Crohn's disease, or a healthy co-twin of an affected twin (not recorded which). CDR3 sequence: CASSTSLSSYEQYF.